The sequence of this T cell receptor (beta chain) was determined in a study of T cell changes during pregnancy in multiple sclerosis. Germline CDR1 reads LNHDA; CDR2 reads SQIVND (reference sequence). The CDR3 extends over 15 amino acids. After removal of 3 bases from V and 2 bases from J, the junction contained 7 bases not matched to a gene. The repertoire was sequenced with immunoSEQ multiplex PCR; TCRdb's copy has only in-frame clones and lacks some. The sample includes about 64,000 clones, roughly 92% of them seen just once. The genes are TRBV19 and TRBJ2-7; 7 bases map to TRBD2. The TCR sequence derives from a female donor with multiple sclerosis, enrolled in a pregnancy study. Here the sequenced sample was peripheral blood, taken in the second trimester of pregnancy. As DNA, the CDR3 is TGTGCCAGTAGTATGGGGCCTAGCGGTACCTACGAGCAGTACTTC. It encodes CASSMGPSGTYEQYF.